A single sample gave rise to the 7 T cell receptor beta chains below, sequenced in a study of vaccination and CD4 T cells after COVID-19. The study sequenced cultured CD4+ T cell DNA using the Oncomine TCR Beta short-read assay. Each CDR3 protein gets one entry after TCRdb re-called the PCR reads with MiXCR. The profile covers tens of thousands of distinct CDR3 sequences, with roughly 64% appearing a single time and 7.8% taken by the ten largest. Antigens for these TCRs are unknown. Treatment here: roughly 10-day PBMC culture with coronavirus spike peptide pools or control peptides (ViraFEST assay). Specimen: CD4+ T cells from blood, cultured in vitro. The receptors were gathered from a human donor who had recovered from COVID-19.

The rearrangement joins TRBV7-2 to TRBJ1-6; 8 bases are a match to TRBD1. The CDR3 consists of 15 residues. Trimming took 5 bases from V and 5 from J; bases not matched to a gene: 5. Germline lookup yields CDR1 SGHTA and CDR2 FQGNSA. The CDR3 region has the DNA TGTGCCAGCAGCCCACCGACAGGGGATAATTCACCCCTCCACTTT. It codes for CASSPPTGDNSPLHF.

This chain uses TRBV7-8 with TRBJ1-2, with D tentatively TRBD1 (5 bases). V was clipped by 5 bases and J by 3 bases, with 16 bases between them. Germline CDR1 and CDR2: SGHVS and FQNEAQ. The CDR3 is made up of 15 amino acids. CDR3 coding DNA: TGTGCCAGCAGCACTACAAGGGACGGAGACTATGGCTACACCTTC. Translated, it gives CASSTTRDGDYGYTF.

J is TRBJ2-7 and V is TRBV7-2; 9 bases fit TRBD1. The CDR3 extends over 15 amino acids. Germline V CDR1 and CDR2: SGHTA, FQGNSA. The V segment lost 10 bases and the J segment 4 bases; nucleotides outside the gene matches: 14. CDR3 nucleotide sequence: TGTGCCAACGCTCCTAGGGGACAGGGTATGTACGAGCAGTACTTC. As protein: CANAPRGQGMYEQYF.

This clonotype has more than one count but fewer than ten. This chain connects TRBV6-1 to TRBJ2-7; 8 nucleotides align to TRBD2. V gave up 8 bases and J gave up 3 bases; unmatched junction bases: 6. This CDR3 region has 13 residues. Germline V gene data show CDR1 as MNHNS and CDR2 as SASEGT. DNA of the CDR3: TGTGCCAGCCGGCGGGGGGCCCTCTACGAGCAGTACTTC. Protein product: CASRRGALYEQYF.

Only one count was recorded for this clonotype. The V call is TRBV29-1, the J call TRBJ2-1; possible D gene TRBD2, 5 bases. V lost 4 bases and J lost 0, with 7 bases in between. The CDR3 totals 13 residues. Germline CDR1 is SQVTM and CDR2 is ANQGSEA. The CDR3 loop is CSVGTYSYNEQFF. The CDR3 coding sequence is TGCAGCGTTGGGACTTACTCCTACAATGAGCAGTTCTTC.

This clonotype was seen more than once but under ten times. The chain has TRBV27 and TRBJ1-5; TRBD1 matches at 9 bases. Germline loops: CDR1 MNHEY, CDR2 SMNVEV (reference sequence). The V gene end was trimmed by 5 bases and the J gene end by 4 bases; junction bases not matched to a gene: 6. The CDR3 is 15 amino acids. CDR3 sequence (DNA): TGTGCCAGCAGTCGAGACAGGGGGACTAATCAGCCCCAGCATTTT. Protein sequence: CASSRDRGTNQPQHF.

V gene TRBV7-2 combines with J gene TRBJ1-2, with TRBD1 matching over 7 bases. CDR1 and CDR2 (germline): SGHTA, FQGNSA. CDR3 length equals 14 residues. The junction had 11 bases not matched to a gene; V was cut back by 5 bases and J by 8 bases. The CDR3 loop is CASSTPTGAVGYTF. CDR3 DNA sequence: TGTGCCAGCAGCACTCCTACAGGGGCGGTCGGCTACACCTTC.